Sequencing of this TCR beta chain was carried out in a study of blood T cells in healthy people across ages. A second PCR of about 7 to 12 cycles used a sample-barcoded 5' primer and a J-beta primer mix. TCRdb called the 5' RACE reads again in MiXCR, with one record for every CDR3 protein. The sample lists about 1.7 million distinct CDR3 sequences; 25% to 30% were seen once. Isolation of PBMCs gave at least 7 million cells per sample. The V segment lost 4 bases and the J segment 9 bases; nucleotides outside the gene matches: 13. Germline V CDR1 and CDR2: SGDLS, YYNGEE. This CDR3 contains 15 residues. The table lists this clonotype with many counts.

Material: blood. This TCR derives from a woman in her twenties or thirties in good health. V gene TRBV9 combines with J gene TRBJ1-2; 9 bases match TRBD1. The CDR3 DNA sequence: TGTGCCAGCAGCCCTTGGACGGGACAGGGTTTTAGCTACACCTTC. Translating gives CASSPWTGQGFSYTF.